The 24 T cell receptor beta chains listed next were all sequenced from one sample in a study of Ad26.COV2.S vaccination and SARS-CoV-2 variants. Treatment indicated: some 20 received Ad26.COV2.S at low or high dose, single or two shots; about 5 received placebo; per-sample allocation not given. Specimens were obtained on day 63 following the first vaccine or placebo injection. TCRdb keeps only in-frame clones here, not all; method: immunoSEQ multiplex PCR. Of around 320,000 clones listed, around 85% are singletons. Source: peripheral blood, taken in a trial of Ad26.COV2.S vaccine versus placebo. These receptors came from a person aged 18-60 years who received the Ad26.COV2.S COVID-19 vaccine or a placebo.

The genes are TRBV5-4 and TRBJ1-3; tentative D call: TRBD1 (6 bases). Trimming shortened V by 4 bases and J by 0 bases, and 11 bases separated the two germline ends. Per germline, CDR1 SGHNT and CDR2 YYREEE (reference sequence). This CDR3 region has 15 residues. The CDR3 DNA follows: TGTGCCAGCAGCCGGGGGACATTCTCTGGAAACACCATATATTTT. Translation: CASSRGTFSGNTIYF. Supplemented by reference TRBV5-4 and TRBJ1-3, the full variable domain reads ETGVTQSPTHLIKTRGQQVTLRCSSQSGHNTVSWYQQALGQGPQFIFQYYREEENGRGNFPPRFSGLQFPNYSSELNVNALELDDSALYLCASSRGTFSGNTIYFGEGSWLTVV.

This sequence joins TRBV28 and TRBJ1-4; TRBD1 matches at 9 bases. Germline loops: CDR1 MDHEN, CDR2 SYDVKM. CDR3 length equals 15 residues. Trimming at V came to 6 bases and at J to 5 bases, leaving 7 bases not matched to a gene. CDR3 loop: CASSRYRGLNEKLFF. The CDR3 nucleotides are TGTGCCAGCAGCCGATACAGGGGGCTGAATGAAAAACTGTTTTTT.

The table lists this clone with a few counts. V usage is TRBV28 and J usage is TRBJ2-5; D is perhaps TRBD1 or TRBD2 (5 bases each). CDR1 and CDR2 (germline): MDHEN, SYDVKM. Trimming removed 8 bases at V and 5 bases at J, with 9 bases between. CDR3 length: 11 amino acids. The CDR3 DNA reads as TGTGCCAGCGAAGGGGAGGAGACCCAGTACTTC. It is translated as CASEGEETQYF.

The V and J genes are TRBV15 and TRBJ1-2; no reliable D call. The CDR3 has 15 amino acids. Germline assignment: CDR1 LNHNV and CDR2 YYDKDF (reference sequence). The V gene lost 4 bases and the J gene lost 4 bases, with 16 bases spanning the gap. As DNA, the CDR3 is TGTGCCACCAGCACCCAAAACCCGGCAGTCTATGGCTACACCTTC. Translated: CATSTQNPAVYGYTF.

The chain has TRBV5-1 and TRBJ1-2, with a tentative D call TRBD1 (5 bases). The CDR3 spans 12 residues. The ends were cut back, 4 bases at V and 13 bases at J, with 17 bases in the middle. Germline loops: CDR1 SGHRS, CDR2 YFSETQ. The CDR3 reads CASSLDGVGGTF. The CDR3 nucleotides read TGCGCCAGCAGCCTGGATGGGGTTGGGGGCACCTTC.

For the CDR3, the DNA is TGTGCCAGCAGCTTAGATCAGGGTCAAACAAAACTGTTTTTT. It is translated as CASSLDQGQTKLFF. The chain recombines TRBV7-9 with TRBJ1-4; possible D gene TRBD1, 5 bases. This CDR3 spans 14 amino acids. CDR1 and CDR2 (germline): SEHNR, FQNEAQ (reference sequence). V shed 1 base and J shed 10 bases, with 13 bases lying between them.

The genes are TRBV5-1 and TRBJ2-2; D is undetermined. V was pared by 2 bases and J by 4 bases, with 6 bases between. The CDR3 spans 13 residues. Germline-derived CDR1 and CDR2 are SGHRS and YFSETQ. CDR3 protein: CASSLYGTGELFF. Written as DNA, the CDR3 is TGCGCCAGCAGCTTATATGGCACCGGGGAGCTGTTTTTT.

The rearrangement links TRBV5-4 to TRBJ1-2; TRBD1 agrees at 8 bases. The CDR3 totals 15 residues. Germline CDR1 reads SGHNT; CDR2 reads YYREEE (reference sequence). After removal of 1 base from V and 8 bases from J, the junction contained 10 bases not matched to a gene. DNA for the CDR3: TGTGCCAGCAGCTTGTACCAGGGGGCATATAGGGGCTACACCTTC. Protein: CASSLYQGAYRGYTF.

V is TRBV28 and J is TRBJ1-2; D is perhaps TRBD1 (5 bases). Trimming removed 5 bases from V and 4 bases from J, with 14 bases in between. The CDR3 totals 14 residues. Germline V gene lookup returns CDR1 MDHEN and CDR2 SYDVKM. For the CDR3, the DNA is TGTGCCAGCAGTCCGGGATCTGGGGGCTATGGCTACACCTTC. Amino acid sequence: CASSPGSGGYGYTF.

The rearrangement links TRBV2 to TRBJ1-6; 10 bases map to TRBD1. V lost 6 bases, J lost 9 bases, and 8 bases stayed unmatched. CDR3 size: 15 residues. Germline loops: CDR1 SNHLY, CDR2 FYNNEI. CDR3 in amino acids: CASRILRDRGSPLHF. Here the CDR3 DNA reads TGTGCCAGCAGAATTTTAAGGGACAGGGGTTCACCCCTCCACTTT.

The V call is TRBV4-2, the J call TRBJ1-2, with D possibly being TRBD1 (6 bases). Trimming shortened V by 5 bases and J by 2 bases, and 12 bases separated the two germline ends. The CDR3 is made up of 14 amino acids. Germline values: CDR1 LGHNA, CDR2 YNFKEQ. CDR3 bases: TGTGCCAGCAGCTCCCGGGACATGAACTATGGCTACACCTTC. It translates to CASSSRDMNYGYTF.

This rearrangement joins TRBV12-3 or TRBV12-4 to TRBJ1-3; D remains ambiguous. V was pared by 5 bases and J by 3 bases, with 8 bases between. The CDR3 is made up of 13 amino acids. CDR3 sequence: CASSPPNGNTIYF. CDR3 in DNA: TGTGCCAGCAGTCCGCCAAATGGAAACACCATATATTTT.

The genes are TRBV5-8 and TRBJ2-7; D ambiguous. The CDR3 runs 10 residues. Germline loops: CDR1 SGHTS, CDR2 YDEGEE. The ends were cut back, 4 bases at V and 10 bases at J, with 9 bases in the middle. The CDR3 nucleotides read TGTGCCAGCAGCACCGTTCCTCAGTACTTC. Translation gives CASSTVPQYF.

This clone was found a few times. V and J are TRBV19 and TRBJ2-3; D not resolved. The V gene lost 5 bases and the J gene lost 6 bases, with 12 bases spanning the gap. The CDR3 totals 13 residues. Germline-derived CDR1 and CDR2 are LNHDA and SQIVND (reference sequence). The CDR3: CASSPYVEDTQYF. The DNA for the CDR3 is TGTGCCAGTAGTCCCTACGTTGAGGATACGCAGTATTTT.

This clone was found once. The gene calls are TRBV5-6 and TRBJ1-6; D gene unclear. Germline values: CDR1 SGHDT, CDR2 YYEEEE. The V and J ends lost 4 bases and 10 bases respectively, with 24 bases between them. This CDR3 comprises 17 residues. The CDR3 nucleotides read TGTGCCAGCAGCCCTGTGGGAATGCGGCAGGATGGCTCACCCCTCCACTTT. Encoded protein: CASSPVGMRQDGSPLHF.

This clone was seen a few times. V usage is TRBV9 and J usage is TRBJ2-5; no firm D call. Germline CDR1 and CDR2: SGDLS and YYNGEE. CDR3 size: 14 residues. Trimming removed 7 bases at V and 0 bases at J, with 13 bases between. The CDR3 DNA sequence: TGTGCCAGCGTGGCAGGAGCGTACCAAGAGACCCAGTACTTC. Amino acids: CASVAGAYQETQYF.

Regarding this clone: Its ends do not fully match the called genes, so a read error is possible. The V call is TRBV7-7, the J call TRBJ2-7; 9 positions agree with TRBD1. CDR1 SSHAT and CDR2 FNYEAQ come from the germline V gene (reference sequence). CDR3 size: 14 residues. The CDR3 sequence is CASSPLRDRAEQYF. In DNA form, the CDR3 reads TGTGCTAGCAGCCCGCTAAGGGACAGGGCCGAGCAGTACTTC.

V is TRBV7-6 and J is TRBJ1-4; D uncertain. The germline V gene encodes CDR1 SGHVS and CDR2 FNYEAQ. The CDR3 spans 12 residues. V dropped 1 base and J dropped 8 bases, with 5 bases sitting between them. The chain's CDR3 is CASSLVQEKLFF. In DNA, the CDR3 is TGTGCCAGCAGCTTAGTTCAAGAAAAACTGTTTTTT.

As concerns this clone: Its ends do not fully match the called genes, so a read error is possible. This chain connects TRBV4-2 to TRBJ1-2; D unresolved. CDR3 length: 13 amino acids. CDR1 is LGHNA, CDR2 YNFKEQ, per germline. CDR3 residues: CASSKDRGNGYTF. In DNA, the CDR3 is TGTGCCAGCAGCAAAGATCGAGGGAATGGCTACACCTTC.

CDR3 sequence (DNA): TGTGCCAGCAGGGACGGTTTAGACAATGAGCAGTTCTTC. Residues: CASRDGLDNEQFF. This chain links TRBV27 with TRBJ2-1, with D unresolved. Trimming took 6 bases from V and 5 from J, leaving 11 bases between them. The CDR3 is 13 residues long. Germline assignment: CDR1 MNHEY and CDR2 SMNVEV (reference sequence).

Details on this clone: A read error may produce the germline difference seen at one junction end. The chain carries TRBV12-3 or TRBV12-4 and TRBJ2-5; tentatively, D is TRBD1 (6 bases). This CDR3 spans 12 amino acids. The DNA for the CDR3 is TGTGCCAGCAGCCCGGACAGCGAGAACCAGTACTTC. Translating it yields CASSPDSENQYF.

The chain is built from TRBV18 and TRBJ1-1, with 9 positions matching TRBD1. Per germline, CDR1 KGHSH and CDR2 LQKENI. This CDR3 has 15 residues. The ends lost 6 bases at V and 0 bases at J; junction bases unmatched: 5. CDR3 sequence: CASSQGQGMNTEAFF. DNA of the CDR3: TGTGCCAGCTCTCAGGGACAGGGAATGAACACTGAAGCTTTCTTT.

This clone was seen only a few times. This chain links TRBV6-2 or TRBV6-3 with TRBJ2-7; no reliable D call. Germline CDR1 reads MNHEY; CDR2 reads SVGEGT. V lost 3 bases, J lost 2 bases, and 11 bases lay in between. The CDR3 is made up of 14 amino acids. The CDR3 DNA sequence: TGTGCCAGCAGTTATCCGCTAAGCCCCTACGAGCAGTACTTC. It yields the protein CASSYPLSPYEQYF.

The rearrangement uses TRBV9 and TRBJ2-2; D is possibly TRBD1 (6 bases). CDR3 length: 17 residues. Trimming took off 4 bases at V and 0 bases at J, with 16 bases between the two ends. Per the germline V gene, CDR1 is SGDLS and CDR2 is YYNGEE. CDR3: CASSPTYRVANTGELFF. The CDR3 coding sequence is TGTGCCAGCAGCCCTACTTACAGGGTAGCGAACACCGGGGAGCTGTTTTTT.